Here is one T cell receptor beta chain with its context. Antigen: not known. This entry is derived from a study of graft-versus-host responses after intestinal transplantation. The wider study: After anti-thymocyte globulin induction, recipients took tacrolimus and steroids for roughly three years.

TCRdb keeps only in-frame clones here, not all; method: immunoSEQ multiplex PCR. The data show some 130,000 clones, with just under 95% seen just once and around 0.12% held by the top ten. The CDR3 consists of 15 residues. Per the germline V gene, CDR1 is MRHNA and CDR2 is SNTAGT. The V gene end was trimmed by 3 bases and the J gene end by 2 bases; junction bases not matched to a gene: 6. Study-level findings and limits: GvH clones were found in recipient marrow; some appeared first in ileum or blood.

The source was unstimulated CD4+ T cells sorted from spleen or lymph node cells, collected before intestinal transplant. This sequence was found in a human donor who received an intestinal transplant. This rearrangement joins TRBV6-4 to TRBJ2-5; 7 bases agree with TRBD2. The CDR3 region has the DNA TGTGCCAGCAGTGAAGTAGCGGGTATACAAGAGACCCAGTACTTC. Its translation is CASSEVAGIQETQYF.